What follows are 12 T cell receptor beta chains derived from one specimen sequenced in a study of T cell responses to AZD1222 COVID-19 vaccine. Assay used: immunoSEQ multiplex PCR; TCRdb lists only in-frame clones, some missing. The table lists approximately 100,000 clones, around 90% of them singletons, with 9.5% to 15% in the top ten. Source: peripheral blood, taken on day 0 of MenACWY control vaccination. The receptors were sampled from an adult in good health.

This clone was picked up a small number of times. The J gene is TRBJ1-2, the V gene TRBV9; D is unclear. The CDR3 has 15 residues. Trimming removed 0 bases at V and 9 bases at J, with 18 bases between. Germline V gives CDR1 SGDLS, CDR2 YYNGEE. The CDR3 loop is CASSVENTASVSYTF. As DNA, the CDR3 is TGTGCCAGCAGCGTAGAGAACACCGCTAGCGTGAGCTACACCTTC.

V gene TRBV11-3 combines with J gene TRBJ2-7, with D perhaps matching TRBD2 (6 bases). The CDR3 is made up of 16 amino acids. V lost 1 base to trimming and J lost 2 bases, with 15 bases between them. Germline V gives CDR1 SGHNT, CDR2 YENEEA. The CDR3 protein is CASSLAVGGHTYEQYF. The CDR3 bases are TGTGCCAGCAGCTTAGCGGTGGGAGGCCACACCTACGAGCAGTACTTC. The entire variable domain, with the rest obtained from reference TRBV11-3 and TRBJ2-7, is as follows: EAGVVQSPRYKIIEKKQPVAFWCNPISGHNTLYWYLQNLGQGPELLIRYENEEAVDDSQLPKDRFSAERLKGVDSTLKIQPAELGDSAVYLCASSLAVGGHTYEQYFGPGTRLTVT.

The chain has TRBV5-1 and TRBJ1-6; 8 bases align to TRBD1. The CDR3 sequence is 15 residues long. V was clipped by 6 bases and J by 10 bases; unmatched bases: 12. Germline loops: CDR1 SGHRS, CDR2 YFSETQ. In DNA, the CDR3 is TGCGCCAGCAAATCTACAGGGGGGTTAGGGTCACCCCTCCACTTT. As protein: CASKSTGGLGSPLHF.

CDR3 nucleotides: TGTGCCAGCAGGCTTAGCGGGCAGCCCCTTCCCTACAATGAGCAGTTCTTC. Protein sequence: CASRLSGQPLPYNEQFF. The chain carries TRBV7-3 and TRBJ2-1, with TRBD2 identical over 7 bases. The germline V gene encodes CDR1 SGHTA and CDR2 FQGTGA. Unmatched junction bases numbered 13, after V lost 6 bases and J lost 2 bases. The CDR3 is 17 amino acids.

The chain recombines TRBV5-1 with TRBJ1-2, with TRBD1 matching over 7 bases. J gave up 4 bases and V 0 bases, and 0 bases lay outside the gene matches. The germline V gene encodes CDR1 SGHRS and CDR2 YFSETQ. The CDR3 is 13 amino acids. The DNA of the CDR3 is TGCGCCAGCAGCTTGGACAGGGGCTATGGCTACACCTTC. It is translated as CASSLDRGYGYTF.

The chain carries TRBV5-8 and TRBJ1-5; 7 nucleotides agree with TRBD1. The CDR3 extends over 15 amino acids. The V gene end was trimmed by 5 bases and the J gene end by 3 bases; junction bases not matched to a gene: 8. CDR1 and CDR2 (germline): SGHTS, YDEGEE. The CDR3: CASSTQGKANQPQHF. In DNA form, the CDR3 reads TGTGCCAGCAGTACACAGGGGAAGGCCAATCAGCCCCAGCATTTT.

V and J are TRBV6-5 and TRBJ2-2; D possibly uses TRBD1 or TRBD2 (5 bases each). The CDR3 length is 14 residues. Trimming shortened V by 0 bases and J by 7 bases, and 9 bases separated the two germline ends. CDR1 MNHEY and CDR2 SVGAGI come from the germline V gene. DNA of the CDR3: TGTGCCAGCAGTTACTCGCGAGGGGACGGGGAGCTGTTTTTT. Encoded protein: CASSYSRGDGELFF.

The chain couples TRBV4-2 to TRBJ1-6; D might be TRBD1 (5 bases). V was cut by 0 bases and J by 0 bases, with 12 bases left in between. The CDR3 extends over 18 amino acids. The germline gives CDR1 LGHNA, CDR2 YNFKEQ. CDR3 loop: CASSQDHRQYSYNSPLHF. CDR3 in DNA: TGTGCCAGCAGCCAAGATCATCGACAGTACTCCTATAATTCACCCCTCCACTTT.

V usage is TRBV9 and J usage is TRBJ2-7; the match to TRBD1 covers 7 bases. Trimming took 5 bases from V and 2 from J; bases not matched to a gene: 7. This CDR3 is built from 14 residues. In germline, CDR1 is SGDLS, CDR2 YYNGEE. CDR3 bases: TGTGCCAGCAGTAAAAGGGGACAGCCCTACGAGCAGTACTTC. This translates into CASSKRGQPYEQYF.

The chain links TRBV7-9 to TRBJ2-3, with 10 bases identical to TRBD1. Germline values: CDR1 SEHNR, CDR2 FQNEAQ (reference sequence). The V gene end was trimmed by 4 bases and the J gene end by 7 bases; junction bases not matched to a gene: 8. The CDR3 is 15 amino acids. CDR3: CASSSSGTGVHTQYF. The CDR3, as DNA: TGTGCCAGCAGCTCCTCCGGGACAGGGGTGCATACGCAGTATTTT.

The chain joins TRBV19 to TRBJ1-4, with D possibly matching TRBD1 (5 bases). The germline gives CDR1 LNHDA, CDR2 SQIVND (reference sequence). The CDR3 totals 14 residues. Deletions cut 0 bases from V and 8 bases from J, with 10 bases between. CDR3 sequence (DNA): TGTGCCAGTAGTATAGAACAGGTCTCCGAAAAACTGTTTTTT. Translating it yields CASSIEQVSEKLFF.

V is TRBV11-2 and J is TRBJ1-4; D gene unclear. Trimming left V 5 bases short and J 0 bases short, with 10 bases between. The CDR3 spans 15 residues. The germline CDR1 and CDR2 sequences are SGHAT and FQNNGV. CDR3 nucleotides: TGTGCCAGCAGCACCCGACCTACAACTAATGAAAAACTGTTTTTT. This encodes CASSTRPTTNEKLFF.